What follows are 13 T cell receptor beta chains derived from one specimen sequenced in a study of blood T cell repertoires in COVID-19. The repertoire was sequenced with immunoSEQ multiplex PCR; TCRdb's copy has only in-frame clones and lacks some. The profile shows approximately 280,000 clones, 80% to 85% of them singletons. Specimen: PBMCs or T cells enriched from blood (not recorded which). These receptors came from a man aged 40-49 years who had been exposed to COVID-19.

The genes are TRBV6-5 and TRBJ1-3; 8 positions agree with TRBD1. The germline V gene has CDR1 MNHEY and CDR2 SVGAGI. The CDR3 covers 15 residues. V lost 5 bases and J lost 4; bases outside the gene matches: 7. Here the CDR3 reads CASSNRQGIGNTIYF. In DNA form, the CDR3 reads TGTGCCAGCAGTAATCGACAGGGGATCGGAAACACCATATATTTT.

This clone has a handful of counts. The J gene is TRBJ2-1, the V gene TRBV19; 7 nucleotides agree with TRBD2. CDR3 length: 17 amino acids. V lost 10 bases, J lost 8 bases, and 23 bases stayed unmatched. CDR1 is LNHDA, CDR2 SQIVND, per germline (reference sequence). DNA for the CDR3: TGTGCCACCACCTCCACGGGGGGAACCCTAGTGGGGGATGAGCAGTTCTTC. Its translation: CATTSTGGTLVGDEQFF. Combining the CDR3 with reference TRBV19 and TRBJ2-1 gives the whole variable domain DGGITQSPKYLFRKEGQNVTLSCEQNLNHDAMYWYRQDPGQGLRLIYYSQIVNDFQKGDIAEGYSVSREKKESFPLTVTSAQKNPTAFYLCATTSTGGTLVGDEQFFGPGTRLTVL.

This clone was observed once. This chain uses TRBV4-1 with TRBJ1-3; 9 bases fit TRBD1. Germline lookup yields CDR1 MGHRA and CDR2 YSYEKL. The V segment lost 5 bases and the J segment 7 bases; nucleotides outside the gene matches: 3. This CDR3 is built from 13 residues. DNA for the CDR3: TGCGCCAGCAGCACAGGGGGCTGGAACACCATATATTTT. Translated, it gives CASSTGGWNTIYF.

This clone was recorded a few times. This rearrangement joins TRBV10-3 to TRBJ2-1; TRBD2 matches at 9 bases. V shed 4 bases, J shed 9 bases, and the junction held 4 bases outside the gene matches. Germline-derived CDR1 and CDR2 are ENHRY and SYGVKD. CDR3 size: 13 residues. CDR3 loop: CAISASGIGEQFF. The CDR3 nucleotides read TGTGCCATCAGTGCTAGCGGGATAGGTGAGCAGTTCTTC.

By share, this clone ranks as medium-sized. The chain links TRBV5-4 to TRBJ2-6; tentatively, D is TRBD1 (5 bases). This CDR3 has 16 amino acids. CDR1 and CDR2 from the germline V gene are SGHNT and YYREEE (reference sequence). The V end lost 3 bases, the J end lost 0 bases, and 10 bases lay between the germline ends. The CDR3 loop is CASSSTAPSGANVLTF. DNA of the CDR3: TGTGCCAGCAGCTCGACAGCCCCCTCTGGGGCCAACGTCCTGACTTTC.

This chain connects TRBV7-2 to TRBJ1-3, with TRBD1 matching over 7 bases. Germline CDR1 SGHTA, CDR2 FQGNSA. The CDR3 consists of 17 residues. The trim removed 7 bases at V and 0 bases at J, leaving 12 bases unmatched. The CDR3 loop is CASTRQGQFYSGNTIYF. CDR3 in DNA: TGTGCCAGCACCCGACAGGGACAGTTCTACTCTGGAAACACCATATATTTT.

J is TRBJ1-5 and V is TRBV7-6; no definite D call. Per the germline V gene, CDR1 is SGHVS and CDR2 is FNYEAQ. The CDR3 loop spans 15 amino acids. Trimming shortened V by 5 bases and J by 2 bases, and 13 bases separated the two germline ends. The CDR3 nucleotides are TGTGCCAGCAGCGCCTCCGGTATGGGCAATCAGCCCCAGCATTTT. This encodes CASSASGMGNQPQHF. The entire variable domain, with the rest obtained from reference TRBV7-6 and TRBJ1-5, is as follows: GAGVSQSPRYKVTKRGQDVALRCDPISGHVSLYWYRQALGQGPEFLTYFNYEAQQDKSGLPNDRFSAERPEGSISTLTIQRTEQRDSAMYRCASSASGMGNQPQHFGDGTRLSIL.

The chain joins TRBV9 to TRBJ2-3, with 8 bases matching TRBD1. Trimming cost V 2 bases and J 2 bases; bases outside gene matches: 7. In germline, CDR1 is SGDLS, CDR2 YYNGEE. The CDR3 loop spans 16 amino acids. The CDR3 loop is CASSVLDRDFTDTQYF. CDR3 bases: TGTGCCAGCAGCGTCCTGGACAGGGACTTCACAGATACGCAGTATTTT.

The CDR3 DNA follows: TGTGCCAGCCTGCTCCCTCAGGAGGAATTTCAAGAGACCCAGTACTTC. Protein sequence: CASLLPQEEFQETQYF. The rearrangement uses TRBV7-8 and TRBJ2-5; tentatively, D is TRBD2 (5 bases). The V end lost 8 bases, the J end lost 2 bases, and 21 bases lay between the germline ends. CDR1 SGHVS and CDR2 FQNEAQ come from the germline V gene. The CDR3 covers 16 residues. The variable domain in full, completed from reference TRBV7-8 and TRBJ2-5, reads GAGVSQSPRYKVAKRGQDVALRCDPISGHVSLFWYQQALGQGPEFLTYFQNEAQLDKSGLPSDRFFAERPEGSVSTLKIQRTQQEDSAVYLCASLLPQEEFQETQYFGPGTRLLVL.

Concerning this clone itself: Different DNA sequences within this sample yield the same CDR3. J is TRBJ2-7 and V is TRBV9; 7 nucleotides agree with TRBD2. CDR1 and CDR2 (germline): SGDLS, YYNGEE. With 0 bases clipped from V and 4 bases from J, the junction kept 4 bases outside the gene matches. This CDR3 spans 14 amino acids. CDR3 nucleotide sequence: TGTGCCAGCAGCGTAGGGTCCGGGGGGTACGAGCAGTACTTC. This gives the protein CASSVGSGGYEQYF.

The gene calls are TRBV25-1 and TRBJ1-2, with D perhaps TRBD1 (6 bases). Germline-derived CDR1 and CDR2 are MGHDK and SYGVNS. The CDR3 loop spans 14 amino acids. The V end lost 3 bases, the J end lost 4 bases, and 12 bases lay between the germline ends. This chain's CDR3 is CASSDGQFTYGYTF. As DNA, the CDR3 is TGTGCCAGCAGTGACGGACAGTTCACCTATGGCTACACCTTC.

V usage is TRBV11-1 and J usage is TRBJ1-5; the D is unclear. The germline V gene encodes CDR1 SGHAT and CDR2 FQDESV (reference sequence). The CDR3 is made up of 15 amino acids. V lost 5 bases, J lost 7 bases, and 18 bases lay in between. CDR3 protein: CASSPFPPPGQPQHF. In DNA form, the CDR3 reads TGTGCCAGCAGCCCATTTCCTCCGCCGGGACAGCCCCAGCATTTT. Full variable domain (remainder filled in from reference TRBV11-1 and TRBJ1-5): EAEVAQSPRYKITEKSQAVAFWCDPISGHATLYWYRQILGQGPELLVQFQDESVVDDSQLPKDRFSAERLKGVDSTLKIQPAELGDSAMYLCASSPFPPPGQPQHFGDGTRLSIL.

The chain employs TRBV7-9 and TRBJ2-7; 8 nucleotides agree with TRBD2. CDR3 length: 12 amino acids. J gave up 2 bases and V 10 bases, and 4 bases lay outside the gene matches. The germline V gene encodes CDR1 SEHNR and CDR2 FQNEAQ (reference sequence). CDR3 in DNA: TGTGCCACGGGGGGGCTGGCCTACGAGCAGTACTTC. Translating gives CATGGLAYEQYF. The full variable domain, rest sourced from reference TRBV7-9 and TRBJ2-7, is DTGVSQNPRHKITKRGQNVTFRCDPISEHNRLYWYRQTLGQGPEFLTYFQNEAQLEKSRLLSDRFSAERPKGSFSTLEIQRTEQGDSAMYLCATGGLAYEQYFGPGTRLTVT.